One sample yielded the 14 T cell receptor beta chains listed below, sequenced in a study of shared clonotypes between healthy human individuals (dated by TCRdb to about 2020). The library was made by the immunoSEQ multiplex PCR assay. The table comes from immuneACCESS by way of TCRdb, which keeps in-frame sequences with V and J called. Part of the clones is missing from these tables; in studies checked, under half for an unresolved V gene and the rest for unknown reasons. This sample is represented by over 700,000 clones; about two thirds of them were singletons. The leading ten clones occupy around 1.7% of the sample. The sequenced sample consisted of memory CD4+ T cells sorted from blood. The meaning of the sample's cell subset or site label: CD45RA-negative fraction. The receptors were sampled from a woman aged 30 to 39 in good health.

The chain links TRBV27 to TRBJ2-2; possibly TRBD2 for D (5 bases). The V and J ends lost 5 bases and 5 bases respectively, with 12 bases between them. Per the germline V gene, CDR1 is MNHEY and CDR2 is SMNVEV (reference sequence). There are 14 residues in the CDR3. CDR3 nucleotide sequence: TGTGCCAGCAGTGCCCGGACTCTTACCGGGGAGCTGTTTTTT. It specifies CASSARTLTGELFF.

J is TRBJ1-5 and V is TRBV28, with D possibly being TRBD1 (5 bases). Germline V gene data show CDR1 as MDHEN and CDR2 as SYDVKM. The CDR3 spans 23 residues. Trimming stripped 3 bases from V and 0 bases from J, with 33 bases between. In DNA, the CDR3 is TGTGCCAGCAGTTTTAGGACGTATATTACGCTACAGAAACAGGAGTATAGCAATCAGCCCCAGCATTTT. Its protein is CASSFRTYITLQKQEYSNQPQHF.

The V call is TRBV7-6, the J call TRBJ1-3; D is unresolved. The CDR3 consists of 15 residues. V lost 1 base and J 0 bases, leaving 7 bases between the germline ends. The V gene's germline CDR1 is SGHVS and CDR2 FNYEAQ. This CDR3 reads CASSLGSISGNTIYF. Written as DNA, the CDR3 is TGTGCCAGCAGCTTAGGAAGTATCTCTGGAAACACCATATATTTT.

This sequence joins TRBV19 and TRBJ2-1; TRBD1 is a possible D gene (6 bases). The CDR3 spans 16 residues. Trimming took 5 bases from V and 7 from J, leaving 21 bases between them. Germline V lookup: CDR1 LNHDA, CDR2 SQIVND (reference sequence). CDR3 nucleotide sequence: TGTGCCAGTAGTTTAGGACAGAGGGCGGGTGGGAATGAGCAGTTCTTC. It encodes CASSLGQRAGGNEQFF.

V usage is TRBV7-9 and J usage is TRBJ1-5; unclear D gene. Trimming took 0 bases from V and 4 from J, leaving 13 bases between them. CDR3 length: 16 amino acids. The germline gives CDR1 SEHNR, CDR2 FQNEAQ (reference sequence). The CDR3 coding sequence is TGTGCCAGCAGCTTAGCGGGGTCCGGGGATAATCAGCCCCAGCATTTT. Its translation is CASSLAGSGDNQPQHF.

This clone has just one count. The rearrangement links TRBV7-6 to TRBJ1-5, with TRBD1 as a possible D gene (5 bases). There are 13 residues in the CDR3. CDR1 SGHVS and CDR2 FNYEAQ come from the germline V gene. Trimming cost V 5 bases and J 4 bases, with 9 bases left between them. CDR3 sequence (DNA): TGTGCCAGCAGCCGTGGGGGAAATCAGCCCCAGCATTTT. This encodes CASSRGGNQPQHF.

The V call is TRBV5-5, the J call TRBJ2-5; D perhaps matches TRBD1 (6 bases). This CDR3 has 14 residues. CDR1 is SGHKS and CDR2 is YYEKEE in the germline V gene (reference sequence). V gave up 2 bases and J gave up 2 bases, with 10 bases separating them. DNA for the CDR3: TGTGCCAGCAGCTTCCAGGGGAAGCAAGAGACCCAGTACTTC. This codes for CASSFQGKQETQYF.

The genes are TRBV9 and TRBJ2-3; 7 bases agree with TRBD1. Germline CDR1 SGDLS, CDR2 YYNGEE. The V segment lost 0 bases and the J segment 9 bases; nucleotides outside the gene matches: 10. CDR3 length equals 15 residues. The CDR3 protein is CASSVEGTAIATQYF. CDR3 in DNA: TGTGCCAGCAGCGTAGAGGGGACAGCGATCGCCACGCAGTATTTT.

This chain links TRBV2 with TRBJ1-6; TRBD1 matches 9 bases. The CDR3 totals 14 residues. The J segment lost 11 bases and the V segment lost 6 bases, leaving 8 bases of the junction unmatched. Germline CDR1 SNHLY, CDR2 FYNNEI. CDR3 in amino acids: CASREDRGETPLHF. The CDR3 DNA sequence: TGTGCCAGCAGGGAGGACAGGGGAGAAACACCCCTCCACTTT.

The chain links TRBV4-1 to TRBJ1-6, with TRBD1 matching over 7 bases. The trim removed 4 bases at V and 5 bases at J, leaving 2 bases unmatched. The CDR3 totals 14 residues. The germline V gene has CDR1 MGHRA and CDR2 YSYEKL. The CDR3 protein is CASSLQGDNSPLHF. The CDR3 DNA reads as TGCGCCAGCAGCCTCCAGGGGGATAATTCACCCCTCCACTTT.

DNA of the CDR3: TGCGCCAGCAGCCGGGACAACTCCTACGAGCAGTACTTC. Amino acids: CASSRDNSYEQYF. V usage is TRBV5-1 and J usage is TRBJ2-7; D perhaps matches TRBD1 (6 bases). Germline V gene sequence: CDR1 SGHRS, CDR2 YFSETQ. V was shortened by 4 bases and J by 0 bases, with 8 bases between the two germline ends. CDR3 size: 13 residues.

The chain joins TRBV29-1 to TRBJ1-1; D uncertain. Trimming cost V 4 bases and J 2 bases, with 5 bases left between them. Germline lookup yields CDR1 SQVTM and CDR2 ANQGSEA. CDR3 size: 11 residues. The CDR3 region has the DNA TGCAGCGTTGTCGTCAACACTGAAGCTTTCTTT. This encodes CSVVVNTEAFF.

This chain uses TRBV7-9 with TRBJ1-2; D remains unclear. Between the trimmed V and J ends, which lost 1 base and 7 bases, there was a span of 13 bases. CDR1 is SEHNR, CDR2 FQNEAQ, per germline (reference sequence). The length of the CDR3 is 14 residues. CDR3 sequence: CASSLDGTATGYTF. Written as DNA, the CDR3 is TGTGCCAGCAGCTTAGACGGTACAGCTACTGGCTACACCTTC.

This chain links TRBV18 with TRBJ2-1; maybe TRBD2 (7 bases). The CDR3 is 15 amino acids. Germline assignment: CDR1 KGHSH and CDR2 LQKENI. V gave up 5 bases and J gave up 9 bases, with 20 bases separating them. The CDR3 loop is CASSFSYTGRGEQFF. CDR3 nucleotides: TGTGCCAGCTCATTCTCCTACACAGGGAGGGGTGAGCAGTTCTTC.